The 2 T cell receptor beta chains in this list originate from one sample, sequenced in a study of human T cells and chemical hapten exposure. TCRdb re-called the RACE reads through MiXCR, storing one row per CDR3 protein. The table records approximately 70,000 distinct CDR3 sequences, 9.8% of them present only once. This sample's time point: patch test 1, 2 weeks after DPC sensitization. Described treatment: therapeutic diphenylcyclopropenone sensitization with weekly scalp DPC. The material sequenced was whole blood, taken in connection with sensitization to the hapten diphenylcyclopropenone (DPC). The receptors were gathered from a woman in her 40s with alopecia areata. Some clones in this sample may be carry-over from other donors' samples.

The gene calls are TRBV13 and TRBJ1-4; 8 bases are a match to TRBD1. There are 14 residues in the CDR3. Unmatched junction bases numbered 2, after V lost 3 bases and J lost 5 bases. Germline V gives CDR1 PRHDT, CDR2 FYEKMQ (reference sequence). The CDR3 loop reads CASSLRQGNEKLFF. The CDR3 nucleotides read TGTGCCAGCAGCTTGAGACAGGGGAATGAAAAACTGTTTTTT.

There are a few counts of this clonotype. V and J are TRBV12-3 or TRBV12-4 and TRBJ1-2; 7 positions agree with TRBD1. CDR3 length: 17 residues. The junction had 11 bases not matched to a gene; V was cut back by 4 bases and J by 0 bases. CDR3 in DNA: TGTGCCAGCAGTTCCCGACAGGGCCAAAGTACTAACTATGGCTACACCTTC. Its protein product is CASSSRQGQSTNYGYTF.